Presented here are 25 T cell receptor beta chains from one specimen sequenced in a study of blood T cell repertoires in COVID-19. Generated by immunoSEQ multiplex PCR, the TCRdb table keeps only in-frame clones and is missing some. The sample lists some 400,000 clones, approximately 86% occurring once. The source material was peripheral blood. Receptors originate from a human donor in a cohort sampled during active COVID-19.

The rearrangement uses TRBV7-9 and TRBJ2-5; 8 bases line up with TRBD1. From germline, CDR1 is SEHNR and CDR2 FQNEAQ (reference sequence). Trimming cost V 8 bases and J 5 bases; bases outside gene matches: 7. The CDR3 is 13 residues long. CDR3 region: CASSDRAVETQYF. CDR3 bases: TGTGCCAGCTCGGACAGGGCCGTGGAGACCCAGTACTTC.

V and J are TRBV4-2 and TRBJ2-7; TRBD2 aligns across 8 bases. The ends lost 0 bases at V and 7 bases at J; junction bases unmatched: 8. This CDR3 contains 15 residues. In germline, CDR1 is LGHNA, CDR2 YNFKEQ. CDR3: CASSQETAGASEQYF. Written as DNA, the CDR3 is TGTGCCAGCAGCCAAGAGACAGCGGGGGCCTCTGAGCAGTACTTC.

The V call is TRBV28, the J call TRBJ1-3; 11 bases match TRBD1. This CDR3 has 16 residues. Per germline, CDR1 MDHEN and CDR2 SYDVKM. The V segment lost 3 bases and the J segment 4 bases; nucleotides outside the gene matches: 5. CDR3: CASSFGQGATGNTIYF. For the CDR3, the DNA is TGTGCCAGCAGTTTTGGACAGGGGGCGACGGGAAACACCATATATTTT.

The chain joins TRBV5-6 to TRBJ2-5; D uncertain. Germline CDR1 SGHDT, CDR2 YYEEEE. The V gene lost 2 bases and the J gene lost 0 bases, with 5 bases spanning the gap. The length of the CDR3 is 13 residues. CDR3 loop: CASSLQYQETQYF. In DNA, the CDR3 is TGTGCCAGCAGCTTACAGTACCAAGAGACCCAGTACTTC.

The rearrangement uses TRBV13 and TRBJ1-3, with D hard to call. The CDR3 runs to 15 residues. Germline V lookup: CDR1 PRHDT, CDR2 FYEKMQ (reference sequence). The ends were cut back, 5 bases at V and 2 bases at J, with 13 bases in the middle. CDR3 DNA: TGTGCCAGCAGCGCAGAGTTCGGAGCTGGAAACACCATATATTTT. Protein: CASSAEFGAGNTIYF.

The chain carries TRBV28 and TRBJ1-5; 9 bases are shared with TRBD1. CDR3 length equals 15 residues. CDR1 is MDHEN and CDR2 is SYDVKM in the germline V gene. Germline trimming cut 1 base from V and 7 bases from J; bases unmatched to any gene: 5. This CDR3 reads CASSLSGQGMQPQHF. For the CDR3, the DNA is TGTGCCAGCAGTTTATCAGGACAGGGGATGCAGCCCCAGCATTTT.

This clone was counted once. The chain is built from TRBV12-3 or TRBV12-4 and TRBJ1-5; possible D gene TRBD1, 5 bases. Trimming removed 5 bases from V and 7 bases from J, with 12 bases in between. The CDR3 runs to 13 residues. DNA for the CDR3: TGTGCCAGCAGTCCAGGGTTCGGACAGCCCCAGCATTTT. Translating gives CASSPGFGQPQHF.

V and J are TRBV6-2 or TRBV6-3 and TRBJ1-1, with D uncertain. Trimming pared 5 bases from V and 3 bases from J, leaving 16 bases between. The CDR3 runs 15 residues. Germline CDR1 reads MNHEY; CDR2 reads SVGEGT. CDR3 region: CASSGTESWDTEAFF. The DNA of the CDR3 is TGTGCCAGCAGTGGAACAGAAAGTTGGGACACTGAAGCTTTCTTT.

The gene calls are TRBV11-2 and TRBJ2-4; 7 bases map to TRBD1. The CDR3 has 13 amino acids. Germline-derived CDR1 and CDR2 are SGHAT and FQNNGV. Trimming took 9 bases from V and 0 from J; bases not matched to a gene: 2. DNA of the CDR3: TGTGCCAGTAGGGGGCTAGCCAAAAACATTCAGTACTTC. Its translation is CASRGLAKNIQYF.

V and J are TRBV4-2 and TRBJ1-5; D possibly corresponds to TRBD1 (5 bases). The CDR3 is 15 amino acids. Germline V gives CDR1 LGHNA, CDR2 YNFKEQ. V was cut by 4 bases and J by 3 bases, with 13 bases left in between. The CDR3 nucleotides read TGTGCCAGCAGCCCGGGGGACGGGGACAATCAGCCCCAGCATTTT. Encoded protein: CASSPGDGDNQPQHF.

The chain links TRBV2 to TRBJ1-5; TRBD1 is a possible D gene (6 bases). CDR3 length: 15 residues. Trimming left V 2 bases short and J 7 bases short, with 15 bases between. The germline V gene encodes CDR1 SNHLY and CDR2 FYNNEI. The CDR3 sequence: CASSEHGGGGQPQHF. CDR3 in DNA: TGTGCCAGCAGTGAACATGGGGGCGGGGGACAGCCCCAGCATTTT.

V is TRBV7-9 and J is TRBJ2-7; D unresolved. Trimming left V 5 bases short and J 1 base short, with 12 bases between. This CDR3 comprises 14 residues. The germline gives CDR1 SEHNR, CDR2 FQNEAQ (reference sequence). CDR3 amino acids: CASSPHSTSYEQYF. CDR3 coding DNA: TGTGCCAGCAGCCCGCACTCAACTTCCTACGAGCAGTACTTC.

The rearrangement joins TRBV11-2 to TRBJ1-1, with 8 nucleotides matching TRBD1. The junction had 10 bases not matched to a gene; V was cut back by 1 base and J by 12 bases. The CDR3 runs to 14 residues. Per germline, CDR1 SGHAT and CDR2 FQNNGV. The CDR3 nucleotides are TGTGCCAGCAGCTTAGCCGGACAGGGCTTCGGGTCTTTCTTT. Translated: CASSLAGQGFGSFF.

The chain uses TRBV2 and TRBJ1-1; 8 nucleotides match TRBD1. CDR1 and CDR2 (germline): SNHLY, FYNNEI. The CDR3 is 11 amino acids. The junction had 0 bases not matched to a gene; V was cut back by 9 bases and J by 3 bases. The DNA for the CDR3 is TGTGCCAGACAGGGGGACACTGAAGCTTTCTTT. Encoded protein: CARQGDTEAFF.

Here the CDR3 DNA reads TGCGCCAGCAGTGGCGGGCAGGGGGACCAAGAGACCCAGTACTTC. Its translation is CASSGGQGDQETQYF. The chain links TRBV5-1 to TRBJ2-5; 7 bases fit TRBD1. Looked up from germline, CDR1 is SGHRS and CDR2 is YFSETQ. V gave up 5 bases and J gave up 0 bases; unmatched junction bases: 7. This CDR3 is 15 amino acids long.

The chain combines TRBV6-2 or TRBV6-3 with TRBJ2-3; the match to TRBD2 covers 9 bases. The CDR3 contains 18 residues. Germline-derived CDR1 and CDR2 are MNHEY and SVGEGT. V lost 5 bases and J lost 0; bases outside the gene matches: 12. In DNA form, the CDR3 reads TGTGCCAGCAGTACGCTAGCGGGAAGCCCCCTTAGCACAGATACGCAGTATTTT. Amino acid sequence: CASSTLAGSPLSTDTQYF.

The rearrangement links TRBV10-2 to TRBJ2-5; D remains unclear. Germline-derived CDR1 and CDR2 are WSHSY and SAAADI. This CDR3 comprises 13 residues. Trimming removed 6 bases at V and 5 bases at J, with 13 bases between. CDR3 protein: CASSFIPVETQYF. The CDR3 DNA is TGCGCCAGCAGCTTCATACCGGTGGAGACCCAGTACTTC.

The rearrangement uses TRBV4-2 and TRBJ2-4; D might be TRBD2 (6 bases). The V gene lost 0 bases and the J gene lost 16 bases, with 25 bases spanning the gap. The CDR3 is 16 residues long. The germline CDR1 and CDR2 sequences are LGHNA and YNFKEQ. The CDR3 loop is CASSQDEATSSSQCYF. The CDR3 coding sequence is TGTGCCAGCAGCCAAGATGAGGCGACTAGTTCATCCCAGTGCTACTTC.

This chain joins TRBV2 and TRBJ1-1, with D possibly matching TRBD1 (6 bases). Germline V gives CDR1 SNHLY, CDR2 FYNNEI. V gave up 6 bases and J gave up 0 bases, with 14 bases separating them. This CDR3 is 15 amino acids long. The CDR3 sequence: CASSPRGTLNTEAFF. Written as DNA, the CDR3 is TGTGCCAGCAGCCCGCGAGGGACACTGAACACTGAAGCTTTCTTT.

The chain carries TRBV7-3 and TRBJ2-1, with a tentative D call TRBD1 (5 bases). The germline gives CDR1 SGHTA, CDR2 FQGTGA. V was pared by 1 base and J by 4 bases, with 17 bases between. This CDR3 spans 17 amino acids. In nucleotides, the CDR3 is TGTGCCAGCAGCTTAATGGGGCCCACCACAGCTTACAATGAGCAGTTCTTC. Amino acid sequence: CASSLMGPTTAYNEQFF. Supplemented by reference TRBV7-3 and TRBJ2-1, the full variable domain reads GAGVSQTPSNKVTEKGKYVELRCDPISGHTALYWYRQSLGQGPEFLIYFQGTGAADDSGLPNDRFFAVRPEGSVSTLKIQRTERGDSAVYLCASSLMGPTTAYNEQFFGPGTRLTVL.

This chain links TRBV24-1 with TRBJ2-3; D is ambiguous. CDR1 is KGHDR and CDR2 is SFDVKD in the germline V gene. V was shortened by 6 bases and J by 0 bases, with 15 bases between the two germline ends. The length of the CDR3 is 16 residues. Here the CDR3 reads CATSRNSVSSTDTQYF. CDR3 coding DNA: TGTGCCACCAGTAGAAACAGTGTTTCTAGCACAGATACGCAGTATTTT.

The chain carries TRBV20-1 and TRBJ2-7; TRBD2 is a possible D gene (5 bases). V was clipped by 3 bases and J by 0 bases, with 12 bases between them. The length of the CDR3 is 14 residues. Per germline, CDR1 DFQATT and CDR2 SNEGSKA (reference sequence). The CDR3 nucleotides read TGCAGTGCTAGTCTCGACGGGGTCTCCTACGAGCAGTACTTC. Its translation is CSASLDGVSYEQYF.

CDR3 in amino acids: CASSPSGEADTQYF. In DNA, the CDR3 is TGTGCCAGCAGTCCCAGCGGGGAGGCAGATACGCAGTATTTT. The chain has TRBV6-5 and TRBJ2-3, with 7 bases identical to TRBD2. V trimming: 5 bases; J trimming: 4 bases; junction bases outside the gene matches: 6. Germline-derived CDR1 and CDR2 are MNHEY and SVGAGI. The CDR3 is 14 residues long.

This clone was observed a single time. The chain uses TRBV6-1 and TRBJ1-4; tentatively, D is TRBD1 (5 bases). The CDR3 spans 15 residues. Per germline, CDR1 MNHNS and CDR2 SASEGT. Trimming removed 1 base at V and 7 bases at J, with 13 bases between. CDR3 protein: CASSEVRGIGEKLFF. Written as DNA, the CDR3 is TGTGCCAGCAGTGAAGTAAGGGGCATAGGTGAAAAACTGTTTTTT.

V usage is TRBV24-1 and J usage is TRBJ2-1; D is perhaps TRBD2 (5 bases). The germline V and J ends were trimmed by 4 bases and 0 bases, with 6 bases remaining between them. The CDR3 is 14 residues long. Germline V gives CDR1 KGHDR, CDR2 SFDVKD. CDR3: CATSDEGSYNEQFF. The CDR3, as DNA: TGTGCCACCAGTGACGAGGGCTCCTACAATGAGCAGTTCTTC.